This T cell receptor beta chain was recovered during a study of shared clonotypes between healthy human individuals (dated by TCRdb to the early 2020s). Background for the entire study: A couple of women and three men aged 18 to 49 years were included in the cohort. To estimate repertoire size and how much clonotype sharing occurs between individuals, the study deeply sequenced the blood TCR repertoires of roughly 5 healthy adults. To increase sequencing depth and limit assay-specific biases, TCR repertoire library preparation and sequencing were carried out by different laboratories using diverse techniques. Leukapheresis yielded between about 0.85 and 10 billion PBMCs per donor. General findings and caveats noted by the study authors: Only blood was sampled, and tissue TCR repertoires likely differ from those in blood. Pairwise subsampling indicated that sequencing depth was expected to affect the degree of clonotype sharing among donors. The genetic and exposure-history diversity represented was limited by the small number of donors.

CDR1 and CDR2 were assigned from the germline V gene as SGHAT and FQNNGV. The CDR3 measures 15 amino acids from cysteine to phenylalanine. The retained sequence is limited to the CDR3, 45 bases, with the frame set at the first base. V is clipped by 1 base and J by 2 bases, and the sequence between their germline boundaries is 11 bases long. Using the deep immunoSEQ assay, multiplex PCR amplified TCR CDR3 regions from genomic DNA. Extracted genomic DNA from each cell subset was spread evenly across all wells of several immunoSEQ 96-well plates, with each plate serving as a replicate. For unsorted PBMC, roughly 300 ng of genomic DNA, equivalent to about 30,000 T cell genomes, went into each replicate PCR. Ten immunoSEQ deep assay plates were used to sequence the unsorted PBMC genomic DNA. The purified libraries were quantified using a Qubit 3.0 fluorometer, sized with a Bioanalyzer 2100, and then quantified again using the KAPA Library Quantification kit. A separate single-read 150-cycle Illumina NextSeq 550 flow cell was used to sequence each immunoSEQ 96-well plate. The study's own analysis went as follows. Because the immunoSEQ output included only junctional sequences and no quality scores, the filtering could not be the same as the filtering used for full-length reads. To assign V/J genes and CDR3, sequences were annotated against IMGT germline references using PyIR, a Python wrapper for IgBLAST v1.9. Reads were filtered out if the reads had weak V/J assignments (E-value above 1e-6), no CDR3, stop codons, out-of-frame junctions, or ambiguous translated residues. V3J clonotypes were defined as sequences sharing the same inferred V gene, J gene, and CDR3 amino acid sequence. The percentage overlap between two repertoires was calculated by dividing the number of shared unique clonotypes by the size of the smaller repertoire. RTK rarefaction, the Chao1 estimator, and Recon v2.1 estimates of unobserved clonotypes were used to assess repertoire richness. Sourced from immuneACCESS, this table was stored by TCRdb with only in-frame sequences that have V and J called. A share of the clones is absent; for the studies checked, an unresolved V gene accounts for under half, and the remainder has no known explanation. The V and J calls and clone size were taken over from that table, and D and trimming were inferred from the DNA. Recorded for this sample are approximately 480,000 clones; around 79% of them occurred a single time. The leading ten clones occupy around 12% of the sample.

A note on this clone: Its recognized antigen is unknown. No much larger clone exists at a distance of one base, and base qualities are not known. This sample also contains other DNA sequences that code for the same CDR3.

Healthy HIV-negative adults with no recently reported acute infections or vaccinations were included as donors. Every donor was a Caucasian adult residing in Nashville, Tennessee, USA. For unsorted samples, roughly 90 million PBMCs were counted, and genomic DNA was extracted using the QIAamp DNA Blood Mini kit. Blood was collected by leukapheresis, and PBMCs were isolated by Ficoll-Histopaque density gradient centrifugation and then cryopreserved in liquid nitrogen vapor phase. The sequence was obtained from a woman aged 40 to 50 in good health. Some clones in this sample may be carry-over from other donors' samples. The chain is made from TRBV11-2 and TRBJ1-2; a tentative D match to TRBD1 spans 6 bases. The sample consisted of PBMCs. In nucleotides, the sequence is TGTGCCAGCAGCTTAGTCGCAGGGGTCAACTATGGCTACACCTTC. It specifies CASSLVAGVNYGYTF. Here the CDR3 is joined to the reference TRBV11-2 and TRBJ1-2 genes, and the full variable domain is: EAGVAQSPRYKIIEKRQSVAFWCNPISGHATLYWYQQILGQGPKLLIQFQNNGVVDDSQLPKDRFSAERLKGVDSTLKIQPAKLEDSAVYLCASSLVAGVNYGYTFGSGTRLTVV.